The rows below give T cell receptor beta chains drawn from one sample of a study of T cells in localized non-small cell lung cancer. Clones were read by immunoSEQ multiplex PCR, and TCRdb kept only the in-frame ones, dropping some. The profile covers roughly 38,000 clones, with approximately 86% appearing a single time and over 6% taken by the ten largest. Source: peripheral blood, taken before any cancer treatment. These receptors were obtained from a woman aged 18 to 55 with stage III lung adenocarcinoma. Both conserved end residues are part of each CDR3. A D gene is named only where the DNA matches it firmly. Not all rows give a size; the values are once, few, many and, for expanded clones, a class.

>TRBD2|15|TRBJ2-3|TRBV5-4|NA
TGTGCCAGCCGGGCTAGCGGGGGCTCCACAGATACGCAGTATTTT
CASRASGGSTDTQYF
>NA|13|TRBJ2-7|TRBV5-4|NA
TGTGCCAGCAGCGCCAATGATCAGTACGAGCAGTACTTC
CASSANDQYEQYF
>NA|15|TRBJ1-6|TRBV9|NA
TGTGCCAGCAGCGTAGATAGTCGGGCCACTTCACCCCTCCACTTT
CASSVDSRATSPLHF
>TRBD1|15|TRBJ1-1|TRBV7-2|NA
TGTGCCAGCAGCGCAAGACAGGGACTGAACACTGAAGCTTTCTTT
CASSARQGLNTEAFF
>NA|20|TRBJ1-3|TRBV10-1|once
TGCGCCAGCAGGAGGCAAAGTGGGGTTTTCAGGGGTCCGCATGGAAACACCATATATTTT
CASRRQSGVFRGPHGNTIYF
>NA|14|TRBJ1-1|TRBV4-1|few
TGCGCCAGCAGCCTCCGGGGCCTCGAAGGGAAGGCTTTCTTT
CASSLRGLEGKAFF
>TRBD2|16|TRBJ2-3|TRBV5-4|NA
TGTGCCAGCAGCTTGACTAGCGGGGGTGTGTCAGATACGCAGTATTTT
CASSLTSGGVSDTQYF
>TRBD1|13|TRBJ1-1|TRBV5-4|NA
TGTGCCAGCAGCCCCCGACAGGGTGGGGAAGCTTTCTTT
CASSPRQGGEAFF
>NA|15|TRBJ2-2|TRBV19|NA
TGTGCCAGTAGTATAGCGGGACTTGACACCGGGGAGCTGTTTTTT
CASSIAGLDTGELFF
>TRBD1|15|TRBJ1-2|TRBV15|NA
TGTGCCACCAGCAGAGTAGGGACAGGGGCCGGAGGCTACACCTTC
CATSRVGTGAGGYTF
>TRBD1|14|TRBJ1-5|TRBV5-1|NA
TGCGCCAGCAGCCCAGGACAGGTCGATCAGCCCCAGCATTTT
CASSPGQVDQPQHF
>NA|11|TRBJ2-5|TRBV2|NA
TGTGCCAGCAGTGGATTAGAGACCCAGTACTTC
CASSGLETQYF
>NA|14|TRBJ2-2|TRBV9|once
TGTGCCAGCAGCGCCGGGGGGAACACCGGGGAGCTGTTTTTT
CASSAGGNTGELFF
>TRBD1|14|TRBJ2-5|TRBV7-8|once
TGTGCCAGCAGCGGGACAGGGGGCAGGGAGACCCAGTACTTC
CASSGTGGRETQYF
>NA|15|TRBJ1-5|TRBV6-4|NA
TGTGCCACAATAAAAGACAGCCGCGACAATCAGCCCCAGCATTTT
CATIKDSRDNQPQHF
>NA|15|TRBJ2-5|TRBV11-1|NA
TGTGCCAGCAGAAAACGGGGGTCTGCGGGAGAGACCCAGTACTTC
CASRKRGSAGETQYF
>TRBD1|14|TRBJ1-2|TRBV7-2|NA
TGTGCCAGCAGCTTCCCACAGGGGGCGAAGGGCTACCGCTTC
CASSFPQGAKGYRF
>TRBD1|15|TRBJ2-3|TRBV6-5|once
TGTGCCAGCAGTCCGGACAGGGCGTGGACAGATACGCAGTATTTT
CASSPDRAWTDTQYF
>TRBD1|18|TRBJ1-1|TRBV9|NA
TGTGCCAGCAGCGTAGGGGGACAGCCGGGCCCCATGAACACTGAAGCTTTCTTT
CASSVGGQPGPMNTEAFF
>NA|11|TRBJ1-3|TRBV6-6|NA
TGTGCCAGCAGTTACAGAGACACCATATATTTT
CASSYRDTIYF
>NA|12|TRBJ1-5|TRBV29-1|NA
TGCAGCGTGGGGGACAACGATCAGCCCCAGCATTTT
CSVGDNDQPQHF
>NA|14|TRBJ1-1|TRBV5-1|NA
TGCGCCAGCAGCCAGGGACACGAGAACACTGAAGCTTTCTTT
CASSQGHENTEAFF
>NA|16|TRBJ2-2|TRBV7-9|once
TGTGCCAGCAGCTTAGGCAGGGGTGGAAACACCGGGGAGCTGTTTTTT
CASSLGRGGNTGELFF
>TRBD2|15|TRBJ2-4|TRBV6-1|NA
TGTGCCACCAGTAGCGGGGGGCTTGGCAAAAACATTCAGTACTTC
CATSSGGLGKNIQYF
>NA|14|TRBJ1-2|TRBV2|NA
TGTGCCAGCACCGGGGACGCCGGGGGATATGGCTACACCTTC
CASTGDAGGYGYTF
>TRBD2|13|TRBJ2-3|TRBV2|NA
TGTGCCAGCACTAGCGGGGCCGCCGATACGCAGTATTTT
CASTSGAADTQYF
>NA|16|TRBJ1-5|TRBV19|few
TGTGCCAGTAGTATAGCTCGGAGGGGTGGCAATCAGCCCCAGCATTTT
CASSIARRGGNQPQHF
>TRBD1|15|TRBJ2-5|TRBV5-4|NA
TGTGCCAGCAGCCCCCCGGACAGGGGAAAAGAGACCCAGTACTTC
CASSPPDRGKETQYF
>TRBD1|15|TRBJ2-5|TRBV9|NA
TGTGCCAGCAGCGGGGACAGGGGGTATGGGAAGACCCAGTACTTC
CASSGDRGYGKTQYF
>NA|14|TRBJ1-1|TRBV7-9|NA
TGTGCCAGCAGCAAGGTACAGGGACACACTGAAGCTTTCTTT
CASSKVQGHTEAFF
>NA|12|TRBJ2-3|TRBV7-9|NA
TGTGCCAGCAGCCCGAGCACAGATACGCAGTATTTT
CASSPSTDTQYF
>NA|12|TRBJ1-1|TRBV6-4|NA
TGTGCCACCAAGACAGAGGCCTCTGAAGCTTTCTTT
CATKTEASEAFF
>NA|12|TRBJ2-7|TRBV7-6|NA
TGTGCCAGCAGCCTGGACCCCTACGAGCAGTACTTC
CASSLDPYEQYF
>NA|12|TRBJ1-3|TRBV29-1|NA
TGCAGCGTTGGCGCCGATGGAAACACCATATATTTT
CSVGADGNTIYF
>NA|14|TRBJ2-3|TRBV11-2|NA
TGTGCCAGCAGCTTATCTAGCGTAACAGATACGCAGTATTTT
CASSLSSVTDTQYF
>NA|12|TRBJ1-2|TRBV5-1|NA
TGCGCCAGCAGCTTGTACAGGGATGGCTACACCTTC
CASSLYRDGYTF
>TRBD2|19|TRBJ2-7|TRBV11-2|NA
TGTGCCAGCAGCTTAGTTTACGGTCTAGCGGGGGGTGGTGGCGGCGAGCAGTACTTC
CASSLVYGLAGGGGGEQYF
>NA|13|TRBJ1-1|TRBV19|NA
TGTGCCAGTAGTATCCAGGCGGGCACTGAAGCTTTCTTT
CASSIQAGTEAFF
>TRBD2|17|TRBJ2-2|TRBV5-1|few
TGCGCCAGCAGCTTGGCCCCGGGGGGGGCCGACACCGGGGAGCTGTTTTTT
CASSLAPGGADTGELFF